This T cell receptor beta chain was sequenced for a study of T cell repertoires in ileal Crohn's disease. At the level of the study: Patients had a median roughly 8-year disease duration, and about 40% were active smokers.

Clones were sequenced by immunoSEQ multiplex PCR, and TCRdb holds only the in-frame ones, with some missing. Of about 62,000 clones detected, 85% to 90% appear once; the ten largest clones hold about 2.1%. Notes on the study in general: Compared with non-smokers, active smokers at surgery showed more clonal expansions. Clonality above 26.8% at surgery always came with endoscopic recurrence. Mucosal expansions were suggested to be mainly CD8 T cells.

This clone was seen more than once but under ten times. Its specificity is unknown. The germline V and J ends were trimmed by 6 bases and 4 bases, with 12 bases remaining between them. The CDR3 consists of 14 residues. Germline CDR1 is SGHTA and CDR2 is FQGTGA. As to time point: neoterminal ileum biopsy at postoperative endoscopy, about 6 months after surgery. This TCR came from an adult with Crohn's disease. The sequencing sample was made of ileal tissue. The chain employs TRBV7-3 and TRBJ2-2; D is perhaps TRBD2 (6 bases). The CDR3 DNA follows: TGTGCCAGCAGTCGGAGGGCCCTCACCGGGGAGCTGTTTTTT. Its protein product is CASSRRALTGELFF.